Listed here are 2 T cell receptor beta chains from one sample, sequenced in a study of CD4 T cells in relation to SARS-CoV-2 and coronaviruses. The unexposed donors gave CD4+ T cells in about 2010-2019, prior to COVID-19. Clones were read by immunoSEQ multiplex PCR, and TCRdb kept only the in-frame ones, dropping some. This sample carries under 65,000 clones, more than 80% of them seen once, and the ten largest clones take roughly 1.4%. Sequenced input: memory CD4+ T cells from PBMCs. Source of these receptors: a human donor in good health.

The V and J genes are TRBV28 and TRBJ1-5, with unresolved D. Trimming removed 3 bases at V and 1 base at J, with 13 bases between. Germline V lookup: CDR1 MDHEN, CDR2 SYDVKM. The CDR3 length is 16 residues. Written as DNA, the CDR3 is TGTGCCAGCAGTTTTAGAAGGGATTGGAGCAATCAGCCCCAGCATTTT. This codes for CASSFRRDWSNQPQHF.

The chain joins TRBV28 to TRBJ2-1, with TRBD1 as a possible D gene (6 bases). The germline CDR1 and CDR2 sequences are MDHEN and SYDVKM. This CDR3 contains 12 residues. V dropped 8 bases and J dropped 5 bases, with 10 bases sitting between them. The CDR3 region has the DNA TGTGCCAGCGGACAGTTTGACAATGAGCAGTTCTTC. Its protein product is CASGQFDNEQFF.